A selection of T cell receptor beta chains follows, all from one sample in a study of beta chain features in type 1 diabetes. Using immunoSEQ multiplex PCR, the repertoire was profiled, and TCRdb retains in-frame clones only, with some absent. The table has a few hundred thousand clones, 20% to 25% seen once. The specimen sequenced was naive CD4+ T cells from blood. Receptors were obtained from a woman in her twenties or thirties with type 1 diabetes. CDR3s include the opening cysteine and the closing phenylalanine or tryptophan. D genes are given only for firm matches. Clone size is given for some rows only: seen once, a few or many times, or a class if the clone is expanded.

d_call	v_call	clone_size	j_call	cdr3_nt	cdr3_aa
.	TRBV18	.	TRBJ1-1	TGTGCCAGCTCACAACAGGGCCTGACAATGAACACTGAAGCTTTCTTT	CASSQQGLTMNTEAFF
.	TRBV7-9	.	TRBJ1-2	TGTGCCAGCAGCTTACCAGGGTATGGCTACACCTTC	CASSLPGYGYTF
.	TRBV30	.	TRBJ1-5	TGTGCCTGGAGTCCGACAGATAATCAGCCCCAGCATTTT	CAWSPTDNQPQHF
.	TRBV5-1	.	TRBJ2-5	TGCGCCAGCAGCTTCGGCAGGGAAGAGACCCAGTACTTC	CASSFGREETQYF
.	TRBV18	.	TRBJ2-6	TGTGCCAGCTCCCGCGGGGCCTCTGGGGCCAACGTCCTGACTTTC	CASSRGASGANVLTF
.	TRBV11-2	.	TRBJ2-3	TGTGCCAGCAGCCCTACTAGCACTAGCACAGATACGCAGTATTTT	CASSPTSTSTDTQYF
.	TRBV30	.	TRBJ2-5	TGTGCCTGGAGTGTACAGCACGTGGAGACCCAGTACTTC	CAWSVQHVETQYF
.	TRBV18	.	TRBJ2-1	TGTGCCAGCTCACCCTTTGAGGATAGCTCCTACAATGAGCAGTTCTTC	CASSPFEDSSYNEQFF
TRBD1	TRBV2	.	TRBJ2-7	TGTGCCAGCAAGGTAACACAGGGGTACGAGCAGTACTTC	CASKVTQGYEQYF
TRBD1	TRBV5-6	.	TRBJ1-1	TGTGCCAGCAGCTACAGGGGTGAAGCTTTCTTT	CASSYRGEAFF
TRBD2	TRBV7-9	.	TRBJ2-1	TGTGCCAGCTCCTCGGGAGGACACAATGAGCAGTTCTTC	CASSSGGHNEQFF
TRBD1	TRBV7-6	.	TRBJ1-2	TGTGCCAGCAGCCGCACCGCCCCGACAGGGAGTTACTATGGCTACACCTTC	CASSRTAPTGSYYGYTF
TRBD2	TRBV6-5	.	TRBJ2-1	TGTGCCAGCAGGTTAGCGGGAGGCCAGGATGAGCAGTTCTTC	CASRLAGGQDEQFF
.	TRBV9	.	TRBJ2-1	TGTGCCAGCAGCGTGAGTGACAATGAGCAGTTCTTC	CASSVSDNEQFF
.	TRBV9	.	TRBJ1-1	TGTGCCAGCAGCGTAGACAGTGTCGGCACTGAAGCTTTCTTT	CASSVDSVGTEAFF
.	TRBV27	.	TRBJ1-1	TGTGCCAGTAATGACAGGACAAACACTGAAGCTTTCTTT	CASNDRTNTEAFF
TRBD2	TRBV27	few	TRBJ2-3	TGTGCCAGCAGCTGGACTAGCGGGAGTGTCACAGATACGCAGTATTTT	CASSWTSGSVTDTQYF
TRBD1	TRBV7-9	few	TRBJ1-4	TGTGCCAGCAGAATCGGGACAGTGGGGGAAAAACTGTTTTTT	CASRIGTVGEKLFF
TRBD2	TRBV19	few	TRBJ2-4	TGTGCCAGTAGTCGAGGGCGGGAGTCAGCCAAAAACATTCAGTACTTC	CASSRGRESAKNIQYF
.	TRBV6-5	few	TRBJ2-1	TGTGCCAGCAGTTACTCTAACACCTACAATGAGCAGTTCTTC	CASSYSNTYNEQFF
TRBD2	TRBV10-1	.	TRBJ2-1	TGCGCCAGCAGCTCCGGGACTAGCGGTTACAATGAGCAGTTCTTC	CASSSGTSGYNEQFF
.	TRBV18	.	TRBJ1-5	TGTGCCAGCTCAGAAACAGGGAGCAATCAGCCCCAGCATTTT	CASSETGSNQPQHF
.	TRBV30	.	TRBJ2-7	TGTGCCTGGTCCTTGGGGAGTTCCTACGAGCAGTACTTC	CAWSLGSSYEQYF
.	TRBV5-1	.	TRBJ2-6	TGCGCCAGCAGCTTGGCCATGTGGCAGGGGTCCGGGGCCAACGTCCTGACTTTC	CASSLAMWQGSGANVLTF
TRBD2	TRBV19	few	TRBJ2-7	TGTGCCAGTAGCCTGGGGGTAGCGGGAGGAACCTACGAGCAGTACTTC	CASSLGVAGGTYEQYF
.	TRBV7-9	.	TRBJ1-2	TGTGCCAGCAGCTTAGCCCAGGGAGGAGGCTACACCTTC	CASSLAQGGGYTF
TRBD1	TRBV19	few	TRBJ2-5	TGTGCCAGTAGTACAAGACAGGGACAAGAGACCCAGTACTTC	CASSTRQGQETQYF
.	TRBV5-1	.	TRBJ2-2	TGCGCCAGCAGCATACTAGCATTACCGAACACCGGGGAGCTGTTTTTT	CASSILALPNTGELFF
.	TRBV7-2	few	TRBJ1-1	TGTGCCAGCAGCTTAGGAGAGAACACTGAAGCTTTCTTT	CASSLGENTEAFF
.	TRBV9	.	TRBJ1-2	TGTGCCAGCAGCGACAGCCAGAGAAACTATGGCTACACCTTC	CASSDSQRNYGYTF
.	TRBV28	.	TRBJ2-1	TGTGCCAGCACCCGCGCAGGGTCCCCTAACAATGAGCAGTTCTTC	CASTRAGSPNNEQFF
.	TRBV28	few	TRBJ2-5	TGTGCCAGCAGTTTATCCTCCCTCGGGACCCAGTACTTC	CASSLSSLGTQYF
.	TRBV4-1	.	TRBJ2-3	TGCGCCAGCAGCCAAGTAGGGAGGCAGTTTGGGCAGTATTTT	CASSQVGRQFGQYF
TRBD2	TRBV28	.	TRBJ2-1	TGTGCCAGCAGTCCCCCCGGGACTAGCAGGGGTAATGAGCAGTTCTTC	CASSPPGTSRGNEQFF
.	TRBV27	.	TRBJ2-7	TGTGCCAGCAGTGCCACGAAGACAGGTTACGAGCAGTACTTC	CASSATKTGYEQYF
.	TRBV9	few	TRBJ2-5	TGTGCCAGCAGCGTAGCGGGAGTGGCCGAGACCCAGTACTTC	CASSVAGVAETQYF
.	TRBV5-1	once	TRBJ2-3	TGCGCCAGCGCGGAGGCAGATACGCAGTATTTT	CASAEADTQYF
TRBD2	TRBV4-2	few	TRBJ2-3	TGTGCCAGCAGCCTAGAGGTAGCGGGAGGTGGCACAGATACGCAGTATTTT	CASSLEVAGGGTDTQYF
TRBD1	TRBV30	few	TRBJ2-3	TGTGCCTGGGACAGGGTGGCAGATACGCAGTATTTT	CAWDRVADTQYF
.	TRBV29-1	.	TRBJ2-5	TGCAGCGTTGAAGATCAGGGAGAGACCCAGTACTTC	CSVEDQGETQYF
.	TRBV9	.	TRBJ2-2	TGTGCCAGCAGCGTAGCTCCCCAGGTCCGCGCCACCGGGGAGCTGTTTTTT	CASSVAPQVRATGELFF
.	TRBV28	.	TRBJ2-2	TGTGCCGCGCAGGGGGGAAGTTTCGGGGAGCTGTTTTTT	CAAQGGSFGELFF
.	TRBV2	once	TRBJ2-2	TGTGCCAGCAGACGAAGGACAGATCCGAACACCGGGGAGCTGTTTTTT	CASRRRTDPNTGELFF
.	TRBV30	.	TRBJ2-7	TGTGCCTGGAGTCTGACAGCCTACGAGCAGTACTTC	CAWSLTAYEQYF
TRBD1	TRBV25-1	.	TRBJ1-3	TGTGCCAGCAGTGCGGGACAGAACTCTGGAAACACCATATATTTT	CASSAGQNSGNTIYF
TRBD2	TRBV6-1	.	TRBJ2-3	TGTGCCAGCCACTGGGGGGGAGCTTCTGGAGATACGCAGTATTTT	CASHWGGASGDTQYF
TRBD2	TRBV30	.	TRBJ2-3	TGTGCCTGGACTAGCGGGAGCACAGATACGCAGTATTTT	CAWTSGSTDTQYF
.	TRBV10-3	few	TRBJ1-1	TGTGCCACACGTGCGAGAGCTGAAGCTTTCTTT	CATRARAEAFF
.	TRBV30	.	TRBJ2-3	TGTGCCTGGAGTGTATACTTGGCGGGTAGCACAGATACGCAGTATTTT	CAWSVYLAGSTDTQYF
TRBD1	TRBV11-3	.	TRBJ2-1	TGTGCCAGCAGCTCGGGACAGACGCCTGAGCAGTTCTTC	CASSSGQTPEQFF
.	TRBV5-1	few	TRBJ1-1	TGCGCCAGCAGCTCGTTTCCGGGACGGGGGGACACTGAAGCTTTCTTT	CASSSFPGRGDTEAFF
TRBD1	TRBV29-1	few	TRBJ1-2	TGCAGCGTGGCGGGTCTTGGACAGGGCGGCACCTTC	CSVAGLGQGGTF
TRBD2	TRBV5-4	.	TRBJ2-1	TGTGCCAGCAACACGCTAGCGGGAGGGCCCGGCTCCTACAATGAGCAGTTCTTC	CASNTLAGGPGSYNEQFF